The 17 T cell receptor beta chains below come from one sample, sequenced in a study of shared clonotypes between healthy human individuals. Assay used: immunoSEQ multiplex PCR; TCRdb lists only in-frame clones, some missing. The sample records 1.6 million or so clones, 96% being singletons. Sequencing was performed on naive CD4+ T cells sorted from blood. Described subset: CD45RA+ positively selected. These receptors were collected from a man under 40 in good health.

A note on this clone: The sample has other DNA sequences that encode this CDR3 too. This chain uses TRBV5-1 with TRBJ2-7; TRBD1 aligns across 7 bases. This CDR3 is built from 13 residues. Germline V gives CDR1 SGHRS, CDR2 YFSETQ. V shed 0 bases, J shed 4 bases, and the junction held 1 base outside the gene matches. The CDR3 is CASSLDRGYEQYF. CDR3 DNA: TGCGCCAGCAGCTTGGACAGGGGATACGAGCAGTACTTC.

The V gene is TRBV6-1, the J gene TRBJ1-5, with D perhaps matching TRBD1 (5 bases). Germline CDR1 is MNHNS and CDR2 is SASEGT. Trimming took 2 bases from V and 5 from J, leaving 7 bases between them. CDR3 length equals 13 residues. The CDR3 region is CASSELGDQPQHF. The CDR3, as DNA: TGTGCCAGCAGTGAATTGGGGGATCAGCCCCAGCATTTT.

This clone has just one count. Different DNA sequences within this sample yield the same CDR3. V is TRBV5-1 and J is TRBJ2-7; D might be TRBD1 (6 bases). The CDR3 totals 14 residues. Trimming shortened V by 6 bases and J by 0 bases, and 13 bases separated the two germline ends. CDR1 SGHRS and CDR2 YFSETQ come from the germline V gene. CDR3 residues: CASTPGHTSYEQYF. In nucleotides, the CDR3 is TGCGCCAGCACTCCGGGACATACCTCCTACGAGCAGTACTTC.

The genes are TRBV30 and TRBJ1-1, with D hard to call. The CDR3 length is 13 residues. Trimming shortened V by 3 bases and J by 0 bases, and 8 bases separated the two germline ends. Germline values: CDR1 GTSNPN, CDR2 SVGIG (reference sequence). Here the CDR3 reads CAWRLGLNTEAFF. The CDR3 nucleotides are TGTGCCTGGAGACTGGGCCTGAACACTGAAGCTTTCTTT.

The chain employs TRBV5-5 and TRBJ2-6; the D is unclear. This CDR3 spans 16 amino acids. Germline CDR1 reads SGHKS; CDR2 reads YYEKEE (reference sequence). V was pared by 4 bases and J by 0 bases, with 11 bases between. CDR3 nucleotides: TGTGCCAGCAGCCTGACCCGGATCTCTGGGGCCAACGTCCTGACTTTC. The encoded protein is CASSLTRISGANVLTF. The full variable domain, its missing parts supplied by reference TRBV5-5 and TRBJ2-6, is DAGVTQSPTHLIKTRGQQVTLRCSPISGHKSVSWYQQVLGQGPQFIFQYYEKEERGRGNFPDRFSARQFPNYSSELNVNALLLGDSALYLCASSLTRISGANVLTFGAGSRLTVL.

The chain combines TRBV5-1 with TRBJ2-5, with D maybe TRBD2 (6 bases). Trimming removed 4 bases from V and 2 bases from J, with 15 bases in between. The CDR3 runs to 15 residues. Germline CDR1 is SGHRS and CDR2 is YFSETQ. The CDR3 DNA sequence: TGCGCCAGCAGCCCAGCGGGTCCATCGCAAGAGACCCAGTACTTC. This translates into CASSPAGPSQETQYF.

The J gene is TRBJ2-1, the V gene TRBV6-5; D is uncertain. Trimming removed 6 bases at V and 8 bases at J, with 14 bases between. In germline, CDR1 is MNHEY, CDR2 SVGAGI. The CDR3 is 13 amino acids. CDR3 sequence: CASSNGFQHEQFF. The CDR3, as DNA: TGTGCCAGCAGCAACGGGTTCCAACATGAGCAGTTCTTC.

The genes are TRBV5-8 and TRBJ1-3; TRBD1 aligns across 7 bases. V dropped 2 bases and J dropped 5; count of bases not matched to a gene: 7. The CDR3 contains 15 residues. Looked up from germline, CDR1 is SGHTS and CDR2 is YDEGEE. Here the CDR3 reads CASSLRGGVRNTIYF. The CDR3 DNA reads TGTGCCAGCAGCTTAAGAGGGGGCGTGCGAAACACCATATATTTT. The full variable domain, in which reference TRBV5-8 and TRBJ1-3 provide the parts outside the CDR3, is EAGVTQSPTHLIKTRGQQATLRCSPISGHTSVYWYQQALGLGLQFLLWYDEGEERNRGNFPPRFSGRQFPNYSSELNVNALELEDSALYLCASSLRGGVRNTIYFGEGSWLTVV.

This chain connects TRBV7-8 to TRBJ1-5, with D possibly TRBD1 on 6 matching bases. Germline V CDR1 and CDR2: SGHVS, FQNEAQ. V lost 4 bases and J lost 2, with 18 bases in between. This CDR3 region has 17 residues. CDR3 nucleotides: TGTGCCAGCAGCTCCAGAGCAAGGGGGGATGGCAATCAGCCCCAGCATTTT. It is translated as CASSSRARGDGNQPQHF.

V is TRBV5-4 and J is TRBJ1-1; no clear D. The germline V gene has CDR1 SGHNT and CDR2 YYREEE (reference sequence). The length of the CDR3 is 13 residues. Trimming cost V 0 bases and J 3 bases, with 6 bases left between them. The CDR3 bases are TGTGCCAGCAGCTTGGACTACCACACTGAAGCTTTCTTT. Translating gives CASSLDYHTEAFF.

The rearrangement uses TRBV6-1 and TRBJ2-1, with D tentatively TRBD1 (5 bases). Germline CDR1 MNHNS, CDR2 SASEGT. V lost 3 bases, J lost 8 bases, and 14 bases lay in between. This CDR3 region has 14 residues. Here the CDR3 DNA reads TGTGCCAGCAGTGACGGTCAGGGTGGTGATGAGCAGTTCTTC. Protein: CASSDGQGGDEQFF.

J is TRBJ2-1 and V is TRBV5-1, with D perhaps TRBD2 (6 bases). Germline values: CDR1 SGHRS, CDR2 YFSETQ. V lost 0 bases to trimming and J lost 4 bases, with 8 bases between them. CDR3 length equals 14 residues. The CDR3 coding sequence is TGCGCCAGCAGCTTGGGACTAGTATACAATGAGCAGTTCTTC. This codes for CASSLGLVYNEQFF.

V is TRBV6-1 and J is TRBJ1-5, with 9 bases that match TRBD1. Germline loops: CDR1 MNHNS, CDR2 SASEGT. J lost 4 bases, V lost 6 bases, and 4 bases had no gene match. The CDR3 runs 14 residues. DNA for the CDR3: TGTGCCAGCAGGCTACAGGGGGCAAATCAGCCCCAGCATTTT. This codes for CASRLQGANQPQHF.

The genes are TRBV19 and TRBJ2-1; possibly TRBD2 for D (6 bases). The germline gives CDR1 LNHDA, CDR2 SQIVND (reference sequence). The CDR3 contains 12 residues. The CDR3 nucleotides read TGTGGGGCGGGAAGATCCTACAATGAGCAGTTCTTC. It yields the protein CGAGRSYNEQFF.

The chain recombines TRBV11-2 with TRBJ2-7, with 8 bases that match TRBD2. The V gene end was trimmed by 2 bases and the J gene end by 2 bases; junction bases not matched to a gene: 5. The CDR3 loop spans 15 amino acids. Germline CDR1 is SGHAT and CDR2 is FQNNGV. The CDR3 DNA reads TGTGCCAGCAGCTTAAATGGACTAGCTACCTACGAGCAGTACTTC. It encodes CASSLNGLATYEQYF.

The chain carries TRBV21-1 and TRBJ2-1; the table names TRBD2, a call not compared with the DNA. TRBV21-1 is assigned pseudogene status. This CDR3 is 15 amino acids long. This chain's CDR3 is CASRKTSRSYNEQFF. CDR3 sequence (DNA): TGTGCCAGCAGGAAAACTAGCCGCTCCTACAATGAGCAGTTCTTC.

This clone was recorded once. The V gene is TRBV10-1, the J gene TRBJ2-5, with unresolved D. Germline lookup yields CDR1 WNHNN and CDR2 SYGVQD (reference sequence). The CDR3 runs to 12 residues. V dropped 4 bases and J dropped 7 bases, with 10 bases sitting between them. The DNA for the CDR3 is TGCGCCAGCAGTGGCCGGCTCGGGACCCAGTACTTC. Translation: CASSGRLGTQYF.